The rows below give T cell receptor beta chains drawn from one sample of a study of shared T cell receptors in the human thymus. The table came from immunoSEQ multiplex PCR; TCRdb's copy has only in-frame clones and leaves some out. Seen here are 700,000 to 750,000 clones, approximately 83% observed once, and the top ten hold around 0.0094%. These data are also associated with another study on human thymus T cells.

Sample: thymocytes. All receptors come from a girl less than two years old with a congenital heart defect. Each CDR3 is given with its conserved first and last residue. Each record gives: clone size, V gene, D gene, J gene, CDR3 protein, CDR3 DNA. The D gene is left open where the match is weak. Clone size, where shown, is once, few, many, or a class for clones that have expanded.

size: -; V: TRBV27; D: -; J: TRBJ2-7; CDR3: CASSPRGMALDPYEQYF; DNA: TGTGCCAGCAGTCCTAGGGGGATGGCCCTAGATCCTTACGAGCAGTACTTC
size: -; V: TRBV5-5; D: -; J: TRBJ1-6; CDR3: CASSLGTPMTGRNSPLHF; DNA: TGTGCCAGCAGCTTGGGTACCCCCATGACAGGCCGCAATTCACCCCTCCACTTT
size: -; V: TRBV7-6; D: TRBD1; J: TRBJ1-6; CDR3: CASSRTGRAPLHF; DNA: TGTGCCAGCAGCAGGACAGGGAGGGCACCCCTCCACTTT
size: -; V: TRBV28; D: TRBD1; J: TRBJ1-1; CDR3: CASLAGGDTEAFF; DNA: TGTGCCAGTCTCGCAGGGGGCGACACTGAAGCTTTCTTT
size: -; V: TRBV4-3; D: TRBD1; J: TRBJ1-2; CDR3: CASSQGEQGKNYGYTF; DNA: TGCGCCAGCAGCCAAGGGGAACAGGGGAAAAACTATGGCTACACCTTC
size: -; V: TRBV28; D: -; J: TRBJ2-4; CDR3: CASSLSGPNIQYF; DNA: TGTGCCAGCAGTTTAAGCGGGCCTAACATTCAGTACTTC
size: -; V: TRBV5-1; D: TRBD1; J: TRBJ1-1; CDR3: CASSLVQGAGTEAFF; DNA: TGCGCCAGCAGCTTGGTCCAGGGGGCGGGAACTGAAGCTTTCTTT
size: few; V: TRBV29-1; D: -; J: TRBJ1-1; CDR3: CSGWLGLRGTEAFF; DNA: TGCAGCGGTTGGTTAGGGCTTCGGGGCACTGAAGCTTTCTTT
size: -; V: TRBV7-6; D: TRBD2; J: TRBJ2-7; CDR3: CASSHSGVTSYEQYF; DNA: TGTGCCAGCAGCCATAGCGGGGTTACCTCCTACGAGCAGTACTTC
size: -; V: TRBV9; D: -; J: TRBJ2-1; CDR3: CASSVAGIANNEQFF; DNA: TGTGCCAGCAGCGTAGCGGGGATCGCGAACAATGAGCAGTTCTTC
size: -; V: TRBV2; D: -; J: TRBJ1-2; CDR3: CATTFWGDGYTF; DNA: TGTGCCACCACGTTTTGGGGAGATGGCTACACCTTC
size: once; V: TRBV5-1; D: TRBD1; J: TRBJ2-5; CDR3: CASSYRGVRGPETQYF; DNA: TGCGCCAGCAGTTACCGAGGGGTCAGGGGGCCGGAGACCCAGTACTTC
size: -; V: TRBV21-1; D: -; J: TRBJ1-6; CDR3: CASSKVIGTGLSSYNSPLHF; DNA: TGTGCCAGCAGCAAGGTTATCGGGACAGGCCTTAGCTCCTATAATTCACCCCTCCACTTT
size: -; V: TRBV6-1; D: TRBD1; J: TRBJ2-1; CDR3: CASSWLGQGKQFF; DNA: TGTGCCAGCAGTTGGCTCGGACAGGGCAAGCAGTTCTTC
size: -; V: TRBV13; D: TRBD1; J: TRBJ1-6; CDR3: CASSLRDRGSPLHF; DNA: TGTGCCAGCAGCTTACGGGACAGGGGATCACCCCTCCACTTT
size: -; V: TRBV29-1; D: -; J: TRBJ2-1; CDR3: CSPGVDYRTSSYNEQFF; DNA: TGCAGCCCGGGGGTGGATTACCGTACAAGCTCCTACAATGAGCAGTTCTTC
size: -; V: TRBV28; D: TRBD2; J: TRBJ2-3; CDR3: CASSSGGLSTDTQYF; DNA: TGTGCCAGCAGCAGCGGGGGCCTCAGCACAGATACGCAGTATTTT
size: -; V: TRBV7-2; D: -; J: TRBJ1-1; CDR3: CASSRRVNTEAFF; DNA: TGTGCCAGCAGCAGGCGGGTGAACACTGAAGCTTTCTTT
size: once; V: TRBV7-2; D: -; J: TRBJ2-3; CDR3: CASSSDYWTDTQYF; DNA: TGTGCCAGCAGCAGCGACTACTGGACAGATACGCAGTATTTT
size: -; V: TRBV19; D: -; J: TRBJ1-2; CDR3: CASSMTGLRLHRENYGYTF; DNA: TGTGCCAGTAGTATGACGGGCCTACGCCTTCACAGGGAAAACTATGGCTACACCTTC
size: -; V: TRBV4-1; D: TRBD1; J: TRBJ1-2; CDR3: CASSKQPTGNVRGYTF; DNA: TGCGCCAGCAGCAAGCAACCGACAGGGAACGTTCGTGGCTACACCTTC
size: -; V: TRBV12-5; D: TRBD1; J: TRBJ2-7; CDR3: CASAGTALGRLYEQYF; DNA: TGTGCTAGTGCAGGGACAGCACTAGGCCGTCTCTACGAGCAGTACTTC
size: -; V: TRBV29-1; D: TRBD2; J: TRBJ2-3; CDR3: CSLVTPGLEADTQYF; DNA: TGCAGCCTAGTAACTCCGGGACTAGAGGCAGATACGCAGTATTTT
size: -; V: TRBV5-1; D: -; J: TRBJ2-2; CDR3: CASSLKGTGELFF; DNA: TGCGCCAGCAGCTTAAAGGGGACCGGGGAGCTGTTTTTT
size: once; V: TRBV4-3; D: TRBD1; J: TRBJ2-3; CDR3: CASSQDDTGQGLSDTQYF; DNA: TGCGCCAGCAGCCAAGATGACACGGGACAGGGTTTGTCAGATACGCAGTATTTT
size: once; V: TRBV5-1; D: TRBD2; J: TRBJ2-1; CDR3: CASSPGLAGTEQFF; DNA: TGCGCCAGCAGCCCGGGACTAGCGGGGACGGAGCAGTTCTTC
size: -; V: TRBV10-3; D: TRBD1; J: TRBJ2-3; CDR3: CAIKEGQGKWTDTQYF; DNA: TGTGCCATCAAGGAAGGACAGGGAAAGTGGACAGATACGCAGTATTTT
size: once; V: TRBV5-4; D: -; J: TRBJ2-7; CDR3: CASSFRVGRGSYEQYF; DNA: TGTGCCAGCAGCTTTCGGGTAGGCAGGGGCTCCTACGAGCAGTACTTC
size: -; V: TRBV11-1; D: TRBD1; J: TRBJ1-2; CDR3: CASSLGPGQSSYGYTF; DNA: TGTGCCAGCAGCTTAGGTCCGGGACAGAGTAGCTATGGCTACACCTTC
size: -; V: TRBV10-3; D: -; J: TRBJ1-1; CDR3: CAISESTTGFGKDTEAFF; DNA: TGTGCCATCAGTGAGTCTACTACAGGGTTCGGAAAAGACACTGAAGCTTTCTTT
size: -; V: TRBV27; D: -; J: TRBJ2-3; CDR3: CASSLSPEQPTDTQYF; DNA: TGTGCCAGCAGTTTATCCCCGGAGCAACCCACAGATACGCAGTATTTT
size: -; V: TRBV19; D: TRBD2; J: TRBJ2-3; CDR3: CASSRGLAGGTDTQYF; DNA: TGTGCCAGTAGTCGGGGACTAGCGGGGGGCACAGATACGCAGTATTTT
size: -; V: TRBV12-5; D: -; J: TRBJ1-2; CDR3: CASGYLLVGTPATSNYGYTF; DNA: TGTGCTAGTGGTTACCTCCTAGTCGGGACACCAGCGACCTCAAACTATGGCTACACCTTC
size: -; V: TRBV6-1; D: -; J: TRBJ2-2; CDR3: CASTATGSYTGELFF; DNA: TGTGCCAGCACTGCCACAGGGAGCTACACCGGGGAGCTGTTTTTT
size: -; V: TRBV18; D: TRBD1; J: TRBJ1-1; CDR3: CASSPRQGEVMNTEAFF; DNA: TGTGCCAGCTCACCTAGACAGGGGGAGGTTATGAACACTGAAGCTTTCTTT
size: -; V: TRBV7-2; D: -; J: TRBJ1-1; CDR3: CASSPPLGGVGAFF; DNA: TGTGCCAGCAGCCCACCCCTCGGAGGGGTCGGGGCTTTCTTT
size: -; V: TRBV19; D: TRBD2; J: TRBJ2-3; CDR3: CASSISLAGEGDTQYF; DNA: TGTGCCAGTAGTATTAGCCTAGCGGGGGAGGGGGATACGCAGTATTTT